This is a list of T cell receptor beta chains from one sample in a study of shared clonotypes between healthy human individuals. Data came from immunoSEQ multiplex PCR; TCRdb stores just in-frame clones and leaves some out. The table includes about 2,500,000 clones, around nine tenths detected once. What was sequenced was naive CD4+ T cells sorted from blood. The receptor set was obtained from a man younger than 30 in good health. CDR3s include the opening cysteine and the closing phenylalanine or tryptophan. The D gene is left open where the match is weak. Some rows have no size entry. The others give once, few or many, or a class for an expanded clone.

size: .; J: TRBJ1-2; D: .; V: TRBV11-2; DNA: TGTGCCAGCAGCTTAGATCGAGGCGCAAACTATGGCTACACCTTC; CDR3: CASSLDRGANYGYTF
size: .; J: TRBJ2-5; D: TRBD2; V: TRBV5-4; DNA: TGTGCCAGCAGCTTGATGGCTAGCGGCCCAAAAGAGACCCAGTACTTC; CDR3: CASSLMASGPKETQYF
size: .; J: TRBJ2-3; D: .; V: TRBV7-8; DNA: TGTGCCAGCAGCCCTAGCGATATAATCCGTCCAGATACGCAGTATTTT; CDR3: CASSPSDIIRPDTQYF
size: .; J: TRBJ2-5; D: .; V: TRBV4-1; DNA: TGCGCCAGCAGCCAAGGTCCGGCGGGTCCCACGGAGACCCAGTACTTC; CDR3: CASSQGPAGPTETQYF
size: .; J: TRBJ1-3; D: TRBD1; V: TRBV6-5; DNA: TGTGCCAGCAGTCCGGGACAGATCGGGGGAAACACCATATATTTT; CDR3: CASSPGQIGGNTIYF
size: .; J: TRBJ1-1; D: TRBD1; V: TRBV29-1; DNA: TGCAGCGTTGTGAGGGGGCTGAACACTGAAGCTTTCTTT; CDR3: CSVVRGLNTEAFF
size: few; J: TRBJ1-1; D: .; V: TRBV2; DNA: TGTGCCAGCACGTTAGGGTGGGGCACTGAAGCTTTCTTT; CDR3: CASTLGWGTEAFF
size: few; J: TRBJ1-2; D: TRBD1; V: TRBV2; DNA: TGTGCCAGCGACAGGGCGAGCTATGGCTACACCTTC; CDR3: CASDRASYGYTF
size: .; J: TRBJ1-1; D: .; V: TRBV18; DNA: TGTGCCAGCTCACTGTTTGAGGATTATGGTAGTGAAGCTTTCTTT; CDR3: CASSLFEDYGSEAFF
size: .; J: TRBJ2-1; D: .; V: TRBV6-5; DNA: TGTGCCAGCAGTTACTCGGGTCTCGGTAAGGATGAGCAGTTCTTC; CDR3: CASSYSGLGKDEQFF
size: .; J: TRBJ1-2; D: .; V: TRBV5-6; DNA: TGTGCCAGCAGCTTAGGGGCAGGCGGTCTCTATGGCTACACCTTC; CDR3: CASSLGAGGLYGYTF
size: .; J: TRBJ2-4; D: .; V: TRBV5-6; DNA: TGTGCCAGCAGTTTCGGGACCTTGAGTAACATTCAGTACTTC; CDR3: CASSFGTLSNIQYF
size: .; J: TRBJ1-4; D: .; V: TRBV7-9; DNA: TGTGCCAGCAGTATGGGGCAAGCAACTAATGAAAAACTGTTTTTT; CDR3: CASSMGQATNEKLFF
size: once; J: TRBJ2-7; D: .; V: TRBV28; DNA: TGTGCCAGCAGCCGGGGACGGACCTACGAGCAGTACTTC; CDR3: CASSRGRTYEQYF
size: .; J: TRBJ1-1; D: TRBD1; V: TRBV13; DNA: TGTGCCAGCAGCCCATTGGACAGGGATGACACTGAAGCTTTCTTT; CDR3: CASSPLDRDDTEAFF
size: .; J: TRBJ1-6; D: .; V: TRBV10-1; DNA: TGCGCCAGCCAGGACTCCTATAATTCACCCCTCCACTTT; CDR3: CASQDSYNSPLHF
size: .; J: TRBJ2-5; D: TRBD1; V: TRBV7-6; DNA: TGTGCCAGCAGCTTATTCGGGACAGGTCTTGCAGAGACCCAGTACTTC; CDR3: CASSLFGTGLAETQYF
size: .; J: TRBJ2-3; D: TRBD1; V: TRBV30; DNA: TGTGCCTGGATGAGGGGACAGGGGGCCTCAGATACGCAGTATTTT; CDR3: CAWMRGQGASDTQYF
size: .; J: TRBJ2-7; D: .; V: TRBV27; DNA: TGTGCCAGCGGTCAATTACAGGGGGAGGGAGAGCAGTACTTC; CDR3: CASGQLQGEGEQYF
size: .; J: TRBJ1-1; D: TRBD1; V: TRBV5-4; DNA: TGTGCCAGCAGCTTGAACAGGGGGGAGACTGAAGCTTTCTTT; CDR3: CASSLNRGETEAFF
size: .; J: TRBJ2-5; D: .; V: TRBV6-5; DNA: TGTGCCAGTTCCCCGGCGGGGTCGGAGACCCAGTACTTC; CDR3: CASSPAGSETQYF
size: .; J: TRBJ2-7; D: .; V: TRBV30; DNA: TGTGCCTCCTGGACGGGGAGTTCCTACGAGCAGTACTTC; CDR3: CASWTGSSYEQYF
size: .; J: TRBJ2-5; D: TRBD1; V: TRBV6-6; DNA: TGTGCCAGCAGAAGACAGGGAATGGCCCAGTACTTC; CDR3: CASRRQGMAQYF
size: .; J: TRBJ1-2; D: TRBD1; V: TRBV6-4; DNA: TGTGCCAGCAGGGCCGGGACAGGGGATTACTATGGCTACACCTTC; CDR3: CASRAGTGDYYGYTF
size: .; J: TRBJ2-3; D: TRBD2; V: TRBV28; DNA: TGTGCCAGCAGCCTGGAGGGAGGGAGGACGCAGTATTTT; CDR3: CASSLEGGRTQYF
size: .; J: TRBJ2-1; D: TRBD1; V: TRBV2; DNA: TGTGCCAGCAGTGGAGGACAGGGCTTAGGGGAGTTCTTC; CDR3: CASSGGQGLGEFF
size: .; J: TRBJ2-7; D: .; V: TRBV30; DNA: TGTGCCTGGAGTGCCGGGTTGAGCTACGAGCAGTACTTC; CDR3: CAWSAGLSYEQYF
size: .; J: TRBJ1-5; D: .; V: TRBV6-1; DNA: TGTGCCAGCTCGGAGGAGGGCGGCAATCAGCCCCAGCATTTT; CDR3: CASSEEGGNQPQHF
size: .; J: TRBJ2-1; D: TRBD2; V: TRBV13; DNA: TGTGCCAGCAGCTTAGTTACTAGCGGGGGGGTATACAATGAGCAGTTCTTC; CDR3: CASSLVTSGGVYNEQFF